This T cell receptor (beta chain) was retrieved from a study of glioma-infiltrating T cells. Using RNA template, CDR3s of TCR alpha and beta were amplified with iRepertoire arm-PCR. TCRdb fed the multiplex PCR reads into MiXCR, producing one record per CDR3 protein. This repertoire shows around 190,000 distinct CDR3 sequences, more than 35% found once; its top ten account for 4% to 6.5%. The sequence was collected from a human donor with low-grade glioma or glioblastoma, undergoing nonglioma brain surgery, or in good health (not recorded which). Sequencing was done on a sample of glioma tissue, nonneoplastic brain tissue, or PBMCs (not recorded which).

CDR3 DNA sequence: TGTGCCAGTAGCGTCGGACAGAGTAGCAATCAGCCCCAGCATTTT. Its protein product is CASSVGQSSNQPQHF. The chain uses TRBV19 and TRBJ1-5; D perhaps matches TRBD1 (6 bases). Germline CDR1 is LNHDA and CDR2 is SQIVND (reference sequence). Trimming left V 6 bases short and J 0 bases short, with 12 bases between. This CDR3 has 15 amino acids.